This T cell receptor (beta chain) was identified during a study of post-analysis software for immune sequencing data. Looking at the study overall: The study covered relapsing-remitting, secondary progressive and progressive-relapsing courses of multiple sclerosis.

Points on this clonotype: What it binds is unknown.

The study, taken as a whole, reports: When the samples were clustered directly with F measure, those that had been prepared in the same batch showed strong co-clustering. In patients, TRBV5-6, TRBV5-1 and TRBV20-1 belonged to four or five TRBV segments found more frequently than in controls. Those with multiple sclerosis, the patient group, showed significantly lower normalized Chao1 diversity than controls.

Built from TCR beta cDNA, the libraries had unique molecular identifiers in them. From about 1 to 10 million T cells, 550,000 or so cDNA molecules were obtained. TCRdb called the PCR reads again in MiXCR, with one record for every CDR3 protein. The data hold hundreds of thousands of distinct CDR3 sequences, with 59% observed a single time. Germline CDR1 reads SGHTA; CDR2 reads FQGTGA. CDR3 length equals 17 residues. Losses at the gene ends were 0 bases for V and 6 bases for J; bases not matched to a gene: 7. This rearrangement joins TRBV7-3 to TRBJ2-3, with 12 bases that match TRBD2. The clonotype originates from a girl aged 2-10 years with multiple sclerosis. The sequenced sample was blood. This chain's CDR3 is CASSLTASGRAVDTQYF. CDR3 DNA sequence: TGTGCCAGCAGCTTAACGGCTAGCGGGAGGGCCGTCGATACGCAGTATTTT. Together with reference TRBV7-3 and TRBJ2-3, the CDR3 gives the full variable domain: GAGVSQTPSNKVTEKGKYVELRCDPISGHTALYWYRQSLGQGPEFLIYFQGTGAADDSGLPNDRFFAVRPEGSVSTLKIQRTERGDSAVYLCASSLTASGRAVDTQYFGPGTRLTVL.